The subject of this entry is one T cell receptor (beta chain). The data originate from a study of technical replicates of blood from a handful of donors. Data came from immunoSEQ multiplex PCR; TCRdb stores just in-frame clones and leaves some out. The sample lists 50,000 to 70,000 clones; around nine tenths were seen once. The CDR3 is 16 amino acids. The ends lost 4 bases at V and 4 bases at J; junction bases unmatched: 11. The germline V gene has CDR1 SGHTA and CDR2 FQGNSA. Sequenced sample: PBMCs. The chain joins TRBV7-2 to TRBJ2-7, with 9 bases lining up with TRBD2. This clonotype originated in a human donor in good health. Some clones in this sample may be carry-over from other donors' samples. The chain's CDR3 is CASSSHQVSGRYEQYF. The DNA of the CDR3 is TGTGCCAGCAGCTCCCACCAGGTTAGCGGGAGATACGAGCAGTACTTC.